These T cell receptor beta chains were read from a single sample in a study of blood T cells in healthy people across ages. TCRdb re-analysed the 5' RACE reads in MiXCR, keeping a single row per CDR3 protein. The sample comprises 1.5 million to 2 million distinct CDR3 sequences, about 30% of which are singletons, and more than 6% rests with the top ten. The sequenced sample consisted of blood. These receptors all come from a woman aged 25-40 years in good health. CDR3s include the opening cysteine and the closing phenylalanine or tryptophan. The D gene is left open where the match is weak. Only some rows state a clone size, as once, few, many or a class for expanded clones.

d_gene	v_gene	abundance	len	j_gene	CDR3nt	CDR3aa
NA	TRBV28	NA	15	TRBJ2-5	TGTGCCAGCAGTCCGGGAAGGGGGTGGCAAGAGACCCAGTACTTC	CASSPGRGWQETQYF
TRBD1	TRBV28	few	15	TRBJ2-5	TGTGCCAGCAGACCAGGAGGGACAGGGCGATGGGAGCAGTACTTC	CASRPGGTGRWEQYF
NA	TRBV20-1	NA	13	TRBJ2-3	TGCAGTGCTCCACAAGGTAGCACAGATACGCAGTATTTT	CSAPQGSTDTQYF
TRBD1	TRBV10-3	few	15	TRBJ2-5	TGTGCCATCAGTGACGTGGGACAGGGTAAAGAGACCCAGTACTTC	CAISDVGQGKETQYF
NA	TRBV5-1	few	16	TRBJ1-1	TGCGTCAGCAGCTTGGAGCCGACCCCAGGGCACACTGAAGCTTTCTTT	CVSSLEPTPGHTEAFF
NA	TRBV6-6	many	12	TRBJ2-5	TGTGCCAGCAGTTACGCAGAAGAGACCCAGTACTTC	CASSYAEETQYF
NA	TRBV7-9	NA	13	TRBJ2-1	TGTGCCAGCAGCGAAGCAACCCGTAGCGAGCAGTTCTTC	CASSEATRSEQFF
TRBD1	TRBV4-3	NA	15	TRBJ2-3	TGCGCCAGCAGCCAAGATCCCGGGACAGGCGATACGCAGTATTTT	CASSQDPGTGDTQYF
NA	TRBV12-3/TRBV12-4	NA	19	TRBJ2-3	TGTGCCAGCAGACCCGTGGGGGGTACGGCCTTTTCTAGCACAGATGCGCAGTATTTT	CASRPVGGTAFSSTDAQYF
NA	TRBV20-1	few	12	TRBJ2-7	TGCAGTACGGTGGGGCAGGACTACGAGCAGTACTTC	CSTVGQDYEQYF